One and the same sample provided the 25 T cell receptor beta chains below, sequenced in a study of blood T cell repertoires in COVID-19 (dated by TCRdb to the early 2020s). Receptors were amplified or captured by the immunoSEQ multiplex PCR assay. TCRdb re-hosts the immuneACCESS table, in-frame sequences only. Its copies lack some clones; in the studies checked, an unresolved V gene accounts for under half of them, and the cause for the rest is not known. For this sample the table gives about 440,000 clones, of which 87% were detected only once. The ten largest clones capture over 1.5% of the sample. Sequences were obtained from PBMCs or T cells enriched from blood (not recorded which). All receptors come from a woman under 30 with acute COVID-19.

This chain links TRBV19 with TRBJ1-4; 12 bases map to TRBD1. V lost 6 bases, J lost 9 bases, and 5 bases stayed unmatched. Germline loops: CDR1 LNHDA, CDR2 SQIVND (reference sequence). CDR3 length: 14 residues. CDR3 nucleotides: TGTGCCAGTAGCGGGACAGGGGGCAATCAAAAACTGTTTTTT. Translation: CASSGTGGNQKLFF.

The chain is built from TRBV2 and TRBJ1-4; perhaps TRBD1 as D (5 bases). Germline values: CDR1 SNHLY, CDR2 FYNNEI. Between the trimmed V and J ends, which lost 0 bases and 15 bases, there was a span of 20 bases. This CDR3 is 15 amino acids long. CDR3 region: CASSEAQAGSGILFF. Written as DNA, the CDR3 is TGTGCCAGCAGTGAAGCGCAGGCAGGGTCTGGGATATTGTTTTTT.

V is TRBV7-9 and J is TRBJ1-1; no reliable D call. CDR3 length: 12 amino acids. CDR1 is SEHNR and CDR2 is FQNEAQ in the germline V gene (reference sequence). V gave up 5 bases and J gave up 4 bases, with 8 bases separating them. The CDR3 protein is CASSPWATEAFF. The CDR3 region has the DNA TGTGCCAGCAGCCCATGGGCCACTGAAGCTTTCTTT.

The gene calls are TRBV11-2 and TRBJ1-5, with D possibly matching TRBD1 (5 bases). V was clipped by 0 bases and J by 7 bases, with 10 bases between them. Germline V lookup: CDR1 SGHAT, CDR2 FQNNGV. The CDR3 loop spans 14 amino acids. CDR3 amino acids: CASSLEGGWQPQHF. CDR3 nucleotide sequence: TGTGCCAGCAGCTTAGAGGGGGGGTGGCAGCCCCAGCATTTT.

The chain joins TRBV6-2 or TRBV6-3 to TRBJ2-7; 7 bases agree with TRBD1. V lost 0 bases and J lost 0; bases outside the gene matches: 2. The length of the CDR3 is 15 residues. Per germline, CDR1 MNHEY and CDR2 SVGEGT. As DNA, the CDR3 is TGTGCCAGCAGTTACTCGGGGACAGACTCCTACGAGCAGTACTTC. It yields the protein CASSYSGTDSYEQYF.

Details on this clone: The sample has other DNA sequences that encode this CDR3 too. The chain couples TRBV25-1 to TRBJ2-2, with 7 bases matching TRBD2. The CDR3 spans 13 residues. V lost 5 bases, J lost 6 bases, and 3 bases stayed unmatched. Germline assignment: CDR1 MGHDK and CDR2 SYGVNS. CDR3 sequence (DNA): TGTGCCAGCAGTCCCGGACTAGCCGGGGAGCTGTTTTTT. It codes for CASSPGLAGELFF.

The chain carries TRBV7-6 and TRBJ2-4; D perhaps matches TRBD2 (5 bases). V was pared by 1 base and J by 7 bases, with 11 bases between. Germline CDR1 reads SGHVS; CDR2 reads FNYEAQ. The CDR3 loop spans 14 amino acids. CDR3: CASSLEGGSNIQYF. The CDR3 coding sequence is TGTGCCAGCAGCTTAGAAGGAGGCAGTAACATTCAGTACTTC.

The rearrangement joins TRBV2 to TRBJ1-6, with TRBD1 matching over 11 bases. The CDR3 totals 16 residues. V lost 5 bases, J lost 6 bases, and 6 bases stayed unmatched. Looked up from germline, CDR1 is SNHLY and CDR2 is FYNNEI. CDR3: CASSFGQGATNSPLHF. Written as DNA, the CDR3 is TGTGCCAGCAGTTTTGGACAGGGGGCGACTAATTCACCCCTCCACTTT.

Only one count was recorded for this clone. The rearrangement uses TRBV11-3 and TRBJ2-3, with 7 bases matching TRBD1. Germline-derived CDR1 and CDR2 are SGHNT and YENEEA. The CDR3 has 15 residues. Trimming took 0 bases from V and 6 from J; bases not matched to a gene: 6. The CDR3 is CASSLEGQPGDTQYF. The CDR3 DNA reads TGTGCCAGCAGCTTAGAGGGACAGCCCGGGGATACGCAGTATTTT.

The CDR3: CSASELISSNSPLHF. The CDR3 DNA reads TGCAGTGCTAGTGAACTGATCTCGAGCAATTCACCCCTCCACTTT. The chain employs TRBV20-1 and TRBJ1-6; D is unresolved. Germline CDR1 reads DFQATT; CDR2 reads SNEGSKA (reference sequence). CDR3 size: 15 residues. The ends were cut back, 3 bases at V and 7 bases at J, with 16 bases in the middle.

The chain links TRBV2 to TRBJ2-7, with 9 bases matching TRBD1. Per the germline V gene, CDR1 is SNHLY and CDR2 is FYNNEI. The CDR3 has 14 amino acids. Trimming removed 4 bases from V and 6 bases from J; junction bases left unmatched: 7. CDR3 DNA sequence: TGTGCCAGCAGTGTTGGGACAGGGACGGTCGAGCAGTACTTC. The encoded protein is CASSVGTGTVEQYF.

The V call is TRBV19, the J call TRBJ2-5, with 10 bases that match TRBD2. Germline V lookup: CDR1 LNHDA, CDR2 SQIVND (reference sequence). This CDR3 is built from 15 residues. The V and J ends lost 6 bases and 9 bases, in that order; junction bases with no gene match: 13. CDR3: CASSLLAGEQSAQYF. CDR3 nucleotide sequence: TGTGCCAGTAGCCTTCTAGCGGGGGAGCAATCGGCCCAGTACTTC.

The chain combines TRBV5-1 with TRBJ1-4; 9 bases are shared with TRBD1. CDR3 length: 14 residues. V trimming: 1 base; J trimming: 6 bases; junction bases outside the gene matches: 1. Germline values: CDR1 SGHRS, CDR2 YFSETQ. CDR3 DNA sequence: TGCGCCAGCAGCTTGACAGGGGGCGATGAAAAACTGTTTTTT. Translating gives CASSLTGGDEKLFF.

This clone appeared a single time. This chain joins TRBV4-1 and TRBJ2-2; 7 bases match TRBD2. Losses at the gene ends were 0 bases for V and 3 bases for J; bases not matched to a gene: 4. Germline assignment: CDR1 MGHRA and CDR2 YSYEKL. The CDR3 has 16 residues. CDR3 coding DNA: TGCGCCAGCAGCCAAGATCCAGGGAGGGACACCGGGGAGCTGTTTTTT. It is translated as CASSQDPGRDTGELFF.

This clone has a single count. The V and J genes are TRBV29-1 and TRBJ1-1; D gene ambiguous. The V end was cut by 4 bases, the J end by 4 bases, with 10 bases between. The CDR3 runs to 12 residues. CDR1 and CDR2 (germline): SQVTM, ANQGSEA. CDR3 loop: CSVVAESTEAFF. The CDR3 DNA is TGCAGCGTTGTTGCGGAGAGCACTGAAGCTTTCTTT.

Of note for this clone: The junction shows a germline mismatch at one end, possibly a read error. This chain joins TRBV30 and TRBJ1-1; weak D call: TRBD1 (6 bases). The CDR3 has 13 residues. CDR1 is GTSNPN, CDR2 SVGIG, per germline (reference sequence). The CDR3 here is CAWTGTLNTEAFF. CDR3 DNA: TGTGCTTGGACCGGGACACTAAACACTGAAGCTTTCTTT. Based on the CDR3 plus reference TRBV30 and TRBJ1-1, the full variable domain is SQTIHQWPATLVQPVGSPLSLECTVEGTSNPNLYWYRQAAGRGLQLLFYSVGIGQISSEVPQNLSASRPQDRQFILSSKKLLLSDSGFYLCAWTGTLNTEAFFGQGTRLTVV.

This rearrangement joins TRBV7-9 to TRBJ2-7; tentative D call: TRBD1 (6 bases). This CDR3 contains 14 residues. Trimming took 5 bases from V and 2 from J, leaving 13 bases between them. Germline-derived CDR1 and CDR2 are SEHNR and FQNEAQ (reference sequence). CDR3 bases: TGTGCCAGCAGCCCCCGCGGACAGACCTACGAGCAGTACTTC. Encoded protein: CASSPRGQTYEQYF.

The J gene is TRBJ1-4, the V gene TRBV27; D might be TRBD1 (6 bases). There are 14 residues in the CDR3. V was shortened by 4 bases and J by 10 bases, with 16 bases between the two germline ends. CDR1 and CDR2 (germline): MNHEY, SMNVEV (reference sequence). The CDR3 spells CASSSGSLGGKLFF. The DNA of the CDR3 is TGTGCCAGCAGTTCGGGGTCCTTAGGGGGAAAACTGTTTTTT.

V usage is TRBV7-2 and J usage is TRBJ2-6, with 8 bases fitting TRBD2. In germline, CDR1 is SGHTA, CDR2 FQGNSA. J was trimmed by 1 base and V by 5 bases; bases with no gene match: 10. The CDR3 covers 18 residues. The CDR3 DNA sequence: TGTGCCAGCAGCCCGCGGGGGGCGACCCCTTCTGGGGCCAACGTCCTGACTTTC. Translation: CASSPRGATPSGANVLTF.

The rearrangement joins TRBV7-9 to TRBJ2-5, with 9 positions matching TRBD2. The length of the CDR3 is 17 residues. J was trimmed by 2 bases and V by 5 bases; bases with no gene match: 12. Germline V lookup: CDR1 SEHNR, CDR2 FQNEAQ (reference sequence). CDR3 coding DNA: TGTGCCAGCAGCCCGGACGGACTAGCGTCGTTTCAAGAGACCCAGTACTTC. Protein: CASSPDGLASFQETQYF.

The V call is TRBV27, the J call TRBJ1-1; D ambiguous. Trimming shortened V by 8 bases and J by 2 bases, and 12 bases separated the two germline ends. The length of the CDR3 is 13 residues. Germline CDR1 is MNHEY and CDR2 is SMNVEV (reference sequence). The CDR3 loop is CASGLQLNTEAFF. For the CDR3, the DNA is TGTGCCAGCGGGTTACAGCTCAACACTGAAGCTTTCTTT.

CDR3 residues: CASSFSSGEEETQYF. The CDR3 bases are TGTGCCAGCAGCTTTTCTAGCGGGGAGGAAGAGACCCAGTACTTC. The rearrangement links TRBV7-2 to TRBJ2-5, with 9 bases aligning to TRBD2. V shed 3 bases, J shed 3 bases, and the junction held 5 bases outside the gene matches. The CDR3 is 15 residues long. Germline V lookup: CDR1 SGHTA, CDR2 FQGNSA.

The V gene is TRBV6-5, the J gene TRBJ1-2; no firm D call. The CDR3 has 12 amino acids. The germline V and J ends were trimmed by 5 bases and 2 bases, with 6 bases remaining between them. The germline V gene encodes CDR1 MNHEY and CDR2 SVGAGI. The CDR3 sequence is CASSRRNYGYTF. In DNA, the CDR3 is TGTGCCAGCAGTAGGCGGAACTATGGCTACACCTTC.

V usage is TRBV10-1 and J usage is TRBJ1-1, with 8 nucleotides matching TRBD1. The CDR3 is 17 amino acids. V lost 0 bases, J lost 3 bases, and 9 bases stayed unmatched. The germline gives CDR1 WNHNN, CDR2 SYGVQD (reference sequence). Here the CDR3 DNA reads TGCGCCAGCAGTGAGTCGATAGGACAGGGCATCGACACTGAAGCTTTCTTT. Translation: CASSESIGQGIDTEAFF.

This sequence joins TRBV15 and TRBJ2-1; 7 nucleotides align to TRBD2. Germline CDR1 and CDR2: LNHNV and YYDKDF (reference sequence). There are 18 residues in the CDR3. With 0 bases clipped from V and 0 bases from J, the junction kept 8 bases outside the gene matches. DNA of the CDR3: TGTGCCACCAGCAGAGACGCGGGGGATTTGAGCTCCTACAATGAGCAGTTCTTC. Its translation is CATSRDAGDLSSYNEQFF.